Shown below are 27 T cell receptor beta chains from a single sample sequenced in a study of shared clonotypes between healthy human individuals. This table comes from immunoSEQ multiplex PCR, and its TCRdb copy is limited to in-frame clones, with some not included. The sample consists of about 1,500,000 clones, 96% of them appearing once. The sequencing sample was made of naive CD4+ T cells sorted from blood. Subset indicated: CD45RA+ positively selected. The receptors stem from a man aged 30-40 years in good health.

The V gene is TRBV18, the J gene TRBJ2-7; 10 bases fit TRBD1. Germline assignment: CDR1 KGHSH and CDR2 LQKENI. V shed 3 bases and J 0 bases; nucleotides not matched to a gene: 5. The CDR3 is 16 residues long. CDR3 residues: CASSPIRTGGSYEQYF. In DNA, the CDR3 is TGTGCCAGCTCACCGATCCGGACAGGGGGCTCCTACGAGCAGTACTTC.

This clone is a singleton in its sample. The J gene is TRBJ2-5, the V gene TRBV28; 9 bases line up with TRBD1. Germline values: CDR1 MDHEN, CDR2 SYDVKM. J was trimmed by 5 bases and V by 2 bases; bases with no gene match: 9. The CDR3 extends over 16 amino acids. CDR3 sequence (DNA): TGTGCCAGCAGTTTAGGTACAGGGGGCCATGGGGAGACCCAGTACTTC. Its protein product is CASSLGTGGHGETQYF.

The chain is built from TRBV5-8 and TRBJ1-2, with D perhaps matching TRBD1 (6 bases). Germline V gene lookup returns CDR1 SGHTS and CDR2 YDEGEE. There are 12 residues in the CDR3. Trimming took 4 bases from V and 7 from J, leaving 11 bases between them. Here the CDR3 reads CASSRTVFGYTF. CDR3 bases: TGTGCCAGCAGCCGGACAGTTTTTGGCTACACCTTC.

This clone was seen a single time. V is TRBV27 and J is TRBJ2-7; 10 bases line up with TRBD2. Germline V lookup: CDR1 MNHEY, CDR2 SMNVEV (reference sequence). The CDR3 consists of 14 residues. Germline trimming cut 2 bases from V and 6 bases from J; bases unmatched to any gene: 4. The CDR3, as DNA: TGTGCCAGCAGTTTAGCTAGCGGGAGACGCGAGCAGTACTTC. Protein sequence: CASSLASGRREQYF.

The CDR3 region is CASSSQGYGTEAFF. CDR3 nucleotides: TGCGCCAGCAGCTCACAGGGGTATGGTACTGAAGCTTTCTTT. The chain employs TRBV5-1 and TRBJ1-1, with 7 bases identical to TRBD1. The V segment lost 3 bases and the J segment 5 bases; nucleotides outside the gene matches: 7. The CDR3 totals 14 residues. The germline CDR1 and CDR2 sequences are SGHRS and YFSETQ. The full variable domain, with the rest looked up from reference TRBV5-1 and TRBJ1-1, is KAGVTQTPRYLIKTRGQQVTLSCSPISGHRSVSWYQQTPGQGLQFLFEYFSETQRNKGNFPGRFSGRQFSNSRSEMNVSTLELGDSALYLCASSSQGYGTEAFFGQGTRLTVV.

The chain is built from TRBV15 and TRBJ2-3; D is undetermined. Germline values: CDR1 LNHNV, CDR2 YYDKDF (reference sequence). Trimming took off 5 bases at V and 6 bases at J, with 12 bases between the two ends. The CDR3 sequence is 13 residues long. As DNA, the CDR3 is TGTGCCACCAGCGGTGTTTTTCGCGATACGCAGTATTTT. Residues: CATSGVFRDTQYF.

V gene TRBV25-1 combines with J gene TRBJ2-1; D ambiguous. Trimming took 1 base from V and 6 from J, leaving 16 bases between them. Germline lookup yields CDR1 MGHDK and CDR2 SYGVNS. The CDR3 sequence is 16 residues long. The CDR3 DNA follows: TGTGCCAGCAGTGAATTAGGTCGGGTTATGGGCAATGAGCAGTTCTTC. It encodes CASSELGRVMGNEQFF.

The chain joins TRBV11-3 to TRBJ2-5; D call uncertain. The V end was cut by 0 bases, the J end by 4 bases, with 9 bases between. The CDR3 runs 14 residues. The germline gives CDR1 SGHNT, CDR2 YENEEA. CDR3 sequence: CASSLDQKGETQYF. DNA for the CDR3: TGTGCCAGCAGCTTAGATCAAAAGGGAGAGACCCAGTACTTC.

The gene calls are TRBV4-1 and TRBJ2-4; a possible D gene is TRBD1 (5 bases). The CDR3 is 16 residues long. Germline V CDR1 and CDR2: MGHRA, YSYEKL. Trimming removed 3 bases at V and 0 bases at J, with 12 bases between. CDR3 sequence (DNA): TGCGCCAGCAGCCATCACAGGTCCTTAGCCAAAAACATTCAGTACTTC. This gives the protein CASSHHRSLAKNIQYF.

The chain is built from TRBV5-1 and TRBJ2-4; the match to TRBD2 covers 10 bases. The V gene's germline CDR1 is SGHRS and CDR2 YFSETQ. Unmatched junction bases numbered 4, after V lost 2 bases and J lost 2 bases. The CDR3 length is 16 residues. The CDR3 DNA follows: TGCGCCAGCAGCTTTAGCGGGAGGATTACCAAAAACATTCAGTACTTC. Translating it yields CASSFSGRITKNIQYF.

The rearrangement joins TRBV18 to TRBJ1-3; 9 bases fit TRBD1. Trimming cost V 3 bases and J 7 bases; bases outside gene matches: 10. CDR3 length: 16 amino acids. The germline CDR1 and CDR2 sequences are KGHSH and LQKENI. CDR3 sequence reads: CASSPTSGQGRNTIYF. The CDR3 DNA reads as TGTGCCAGCTCACCCACGTCGGGACAGGGTCGTAACACCATATATTTT. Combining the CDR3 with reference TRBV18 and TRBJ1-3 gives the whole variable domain NAGVMQNPRHLVRRRGQEARLRCSPMKGHSHVYWYRQLPEEGLKFMVYLQKENIIDESGMPKERFSAEFPKEGPSILRIQQVVRGDSAAYFCASSPTSGQGRNTIYFGEGSWLTVV.

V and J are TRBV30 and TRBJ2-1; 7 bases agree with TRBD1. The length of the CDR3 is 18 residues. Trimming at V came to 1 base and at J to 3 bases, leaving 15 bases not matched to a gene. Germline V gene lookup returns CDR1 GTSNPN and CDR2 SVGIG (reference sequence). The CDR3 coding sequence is TGTGCCTGGAGTGACCCCCTGAGGCGGCAGGGGGACTACAATGAGCAGTTCTTC. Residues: CAWSDPLRRQGDYNEQFF.

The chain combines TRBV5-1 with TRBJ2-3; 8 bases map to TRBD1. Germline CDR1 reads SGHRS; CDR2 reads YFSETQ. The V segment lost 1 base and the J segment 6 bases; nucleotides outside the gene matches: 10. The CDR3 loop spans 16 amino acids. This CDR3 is CASSLTPDRVSDTQYF. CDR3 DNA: TGCGCCAGCAGCTTGACTCCGGACAGGGTCTCCGATACGCAGTATTTT.

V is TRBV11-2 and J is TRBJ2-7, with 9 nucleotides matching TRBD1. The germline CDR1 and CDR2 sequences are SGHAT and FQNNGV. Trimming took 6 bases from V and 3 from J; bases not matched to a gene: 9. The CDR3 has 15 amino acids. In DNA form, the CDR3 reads TGTGCCAGCAGACCAGACTGGGACAGGGTCTACGAGCAGTACTTC. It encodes CASRPDWDRVYEQYF.

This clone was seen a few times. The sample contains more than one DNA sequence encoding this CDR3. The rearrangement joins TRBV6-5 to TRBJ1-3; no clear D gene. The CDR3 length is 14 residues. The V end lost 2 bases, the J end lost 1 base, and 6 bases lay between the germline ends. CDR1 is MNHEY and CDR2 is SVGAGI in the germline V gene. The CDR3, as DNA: TGTGCCAGCAGTTACGCCTCATCTGGAAACACCATATATTTT. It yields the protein CASSYASSGNTIYF.

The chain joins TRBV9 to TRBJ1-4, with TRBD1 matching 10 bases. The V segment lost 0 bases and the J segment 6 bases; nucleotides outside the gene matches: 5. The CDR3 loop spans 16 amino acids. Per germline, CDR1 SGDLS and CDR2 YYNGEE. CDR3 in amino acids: CASSVGDRGRDEKLFF. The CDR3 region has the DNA TGTGCCAGCAGCGTAGGTGACAGGGGGCGTGATGAAAAACTGTTTTTT.

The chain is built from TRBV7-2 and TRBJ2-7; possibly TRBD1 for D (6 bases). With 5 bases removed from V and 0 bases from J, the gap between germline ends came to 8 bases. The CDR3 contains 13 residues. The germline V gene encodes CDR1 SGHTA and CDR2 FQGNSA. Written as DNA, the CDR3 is TGTGCCAGCAGCCCGGACAGCTCCTACGAGCAGTACTTC. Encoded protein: CASSPDSSYEQYF.

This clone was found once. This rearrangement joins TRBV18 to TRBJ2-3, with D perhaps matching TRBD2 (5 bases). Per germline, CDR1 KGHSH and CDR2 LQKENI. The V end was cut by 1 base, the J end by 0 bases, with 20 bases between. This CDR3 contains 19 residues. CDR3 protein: CASSPLGGSSRLSTDTQYF. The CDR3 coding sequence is TGTGCCAGCTCACCACTCGGTGGGAGCTCCCGCCTTAGCACAGATACGCAGTATTTT.

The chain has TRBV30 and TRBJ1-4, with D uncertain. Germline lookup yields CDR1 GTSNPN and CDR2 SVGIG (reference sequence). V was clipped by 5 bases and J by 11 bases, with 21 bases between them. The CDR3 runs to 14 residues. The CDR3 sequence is CAWGRPAGSGKLFF. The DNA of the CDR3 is TGTGCCTGGGGACGTCCAGCGGGTAGCGGGAAACTGTTTTTT.

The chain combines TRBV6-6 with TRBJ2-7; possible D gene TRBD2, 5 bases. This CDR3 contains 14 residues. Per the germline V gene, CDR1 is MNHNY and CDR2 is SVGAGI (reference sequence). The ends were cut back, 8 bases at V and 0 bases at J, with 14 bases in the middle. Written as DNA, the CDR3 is TGTGCCAGCGAGGAGAGCGGACTCTCCTACGAGCAGTACTTC. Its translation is CASEESGLSYEQYF.

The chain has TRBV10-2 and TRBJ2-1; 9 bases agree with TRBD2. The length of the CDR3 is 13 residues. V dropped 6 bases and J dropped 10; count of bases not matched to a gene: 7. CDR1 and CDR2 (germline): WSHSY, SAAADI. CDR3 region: CASRDLAGREQFF. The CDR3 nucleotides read TGCGCCAGCAGAGACCTAGCGGGGCGCGAGCAGTTCTTC.

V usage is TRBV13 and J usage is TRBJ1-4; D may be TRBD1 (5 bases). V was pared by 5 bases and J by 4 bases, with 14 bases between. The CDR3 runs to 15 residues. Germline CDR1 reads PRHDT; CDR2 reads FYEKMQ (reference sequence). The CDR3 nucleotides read TGTGCCAGCAGCAACAGACAGAGCCGTAATGAAAAACTGTTTTTT. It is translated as CASSNRQSRNEKLFF.

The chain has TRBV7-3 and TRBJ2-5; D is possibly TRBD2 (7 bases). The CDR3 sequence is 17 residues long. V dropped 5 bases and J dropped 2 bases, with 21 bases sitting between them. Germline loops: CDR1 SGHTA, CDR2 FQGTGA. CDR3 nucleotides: TGTGCCAGCAGCCCCTTGGGAGGGGGAGTCCTTCAAGAGACCCAGTACTTC. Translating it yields CASSPLGGGVLQETQYF.

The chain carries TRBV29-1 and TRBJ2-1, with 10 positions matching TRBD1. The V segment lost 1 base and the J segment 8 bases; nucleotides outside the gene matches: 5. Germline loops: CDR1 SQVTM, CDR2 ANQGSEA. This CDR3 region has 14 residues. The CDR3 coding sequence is TGCAGCGTTGAAGGCCGGACAGGGGGTCATGAGCAGTTCTTC. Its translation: CSVEGRTGGHEQFF.

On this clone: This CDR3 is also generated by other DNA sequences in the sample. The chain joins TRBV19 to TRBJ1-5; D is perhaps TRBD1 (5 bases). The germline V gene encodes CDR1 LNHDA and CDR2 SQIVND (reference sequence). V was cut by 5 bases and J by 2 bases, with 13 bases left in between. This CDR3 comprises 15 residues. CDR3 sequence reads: CASSSRGWGNQPQHF. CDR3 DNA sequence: TGTGCCAGTAGTTCCCGGGGGTGGGGCAATCAGCCCCAGCATTTT. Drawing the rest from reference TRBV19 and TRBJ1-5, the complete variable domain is DGGITQSPKYLFRKEGQNVTLSCEQNLNHDAMYWYRQDPGQGLRLIYYSQIVNDFQKGDIAEGYSVSREKKESFPLTVTSAQKNPTAFYLCASSSRGWGNQPQHFGDGTRLSIL.

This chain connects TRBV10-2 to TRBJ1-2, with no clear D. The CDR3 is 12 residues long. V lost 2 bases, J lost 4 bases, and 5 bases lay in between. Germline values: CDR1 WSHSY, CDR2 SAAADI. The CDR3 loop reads CASSEGSYGYTF. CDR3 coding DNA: TGCGCCAGCAGTGAGGGATCCTATGGCTACACCTTC.

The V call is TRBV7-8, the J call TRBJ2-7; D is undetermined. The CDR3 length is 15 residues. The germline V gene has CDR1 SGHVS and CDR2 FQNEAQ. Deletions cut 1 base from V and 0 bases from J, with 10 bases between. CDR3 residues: CASSLVAGRSYEQYF. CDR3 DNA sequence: TGTGCCAGCAGCTTAGTAGCAGGCCGCTCCTACGAGCAGTACTTC.